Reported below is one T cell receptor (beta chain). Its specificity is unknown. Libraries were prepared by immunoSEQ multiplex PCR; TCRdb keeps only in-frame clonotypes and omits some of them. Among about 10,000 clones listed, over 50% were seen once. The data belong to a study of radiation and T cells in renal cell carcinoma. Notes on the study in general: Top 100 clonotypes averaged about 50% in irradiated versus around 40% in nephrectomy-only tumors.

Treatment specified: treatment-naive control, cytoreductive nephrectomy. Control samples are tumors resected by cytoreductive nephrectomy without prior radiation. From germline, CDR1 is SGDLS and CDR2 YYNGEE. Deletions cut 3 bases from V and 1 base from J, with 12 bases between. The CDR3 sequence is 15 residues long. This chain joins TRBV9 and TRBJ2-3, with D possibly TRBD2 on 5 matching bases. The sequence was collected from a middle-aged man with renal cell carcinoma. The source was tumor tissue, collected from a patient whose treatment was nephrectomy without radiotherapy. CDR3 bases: TGTGCCAGCAGCGGAGGGCGTAGCCGCACAGATACGCAGTATTTT. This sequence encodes CASSGGRSRTDTQYF.